The source of this T cell receptor (beta chain) is a study of CD8 T cells in Susac syndrome. Study-level points and caveats: Regarding the TCR sequencing and HLA analysis, the study admitted that a relatively small number of individuals were involved.

This clonotype appeared a few times. The antigen is unknown. RNA was extracted with the RNeasy kit, and a quantity of 0.5 to 1 ug was reverse transcribed using random hexamers. Multiplex PCR with immunoSEQ amplified the TCR beta CDR3 across 54 Vbeta and 13 Jbeta. TCRdb reanalysed the immunoSEQ multiplex PCR reads using MiXCR and keeps one entry per CDR3 protein. The sample gives approximately 200,000 distinct CDR3 sequences, almost 96% of which show up once; approximately 0.09% is in the top ten. The V end was cut by 0 bases, the J end by 2 bases, with 7 bases between. The CDR3 is 14 residues long. Germline CDR1 SGDLS, CDR2 YYNGEE. The study sequenced TCR beta in blood CD8+ and CD4+ T cells.

Source material: CD4+ T cells from PBMCs. The chain has TRBV9 and TRBJ2-3; D gene uncertain. The TCR originated in a human donor with multiple sclerosis. CDR3 in amino acids: CASSVGRLTDTQYF. The CDR3 region has the DNA TGTGCCAGCAGCGTAGGGCGGCTCACAGATACGCAGTATTTT.